This entry lists 11 T cell receptor beta chains sequenced from one sample in a study of T and B cells in COVID-19 patients (dated by TCRdb to about 2020). Genomic DNA extracted from blood was used in amounts of about 250-550 ng for amplification of TRB repertoires. The sample was run on an Illumina MiSeq. Multiplex PCR with BIOMED2 TRB-A/B primer pools was used to amplify the TRB rearrangements. The public reads were quality trimmed at Q25 with fastp and then assembled into clones with MiXCR by TCRdb, keeping productive beta chains. Entries that share a CDR3 protein sequence are merged under the most common genes and DNA. Present in this sample are under 6,000 distinct CDR3 sequences, 27% of which were seen just once. The biggest ten clones account for 5% to 7% of the sample. Input material: blood. These receptors were taken from a human donor with active COVID-19.

This clonotype rates as medium-sized. This CDR3 reads CATSRGGGGTDTQYF. CDR3 nucleotide sequence: TGTGCCACCAGCAGAGGGGGGGGGGGCACAGATACGCAGTATTTT. V usage is TRBV15 and J usage is TRBJ2-3; 7 bases match TRBD2. The germline V gene has CDR1 LNHNV and CDR2 YYDKDF (reference sequence). Losses at the gene ends were 1 base for V and 1 base for J; bases not matched to a gene: 2. The CDR3 length is 15 residues. The whole variable domain, filled in from reference TRBV15 and TRBJ2-3, reads DAMVIQNPRYQVTQFGKPVTLSCSQTLNHNVMYWYQQKSSQAPKLLFHYYDKDFNNEADTPDNFQSRRPNTSFCFLDIRSPGLGDTAMYLCATSRGGGGTDTQYFGPGTRLTVL.

This clonotype is categorized as medium-sized (0.01 to 0.1%). This chain links TRBV15 with TRBJ2-7; D remains unclear. The CDR3 has 12 amino acids. Germline V lookup: CDR1 LNHNV, CDR2 YYDKDF (reference sequence). V shed 5 bases and J shed 0 bases, with 5 bases lying between them. The CDR3 region is CATSRASYEQYF. In nucleotides, the CDR3 is TGTGCCACCAGCCGAGCCTCCTACGAGCAGTACTTC.

This clonotype was found a few times. This sequence joins TRBV21-1 and TRBJ2-5; TRBD2 was called by the table and not checked on the DNA. TRBV21-1 constitutes a pseudogene. The CDR3 contains 18 residues. CDR3 residues: CASSNNSPGLAGGETQYF. Written as DNA, the CDR3 is TGTGCTAGCAGCAATAACTCCCCGGGGCTAGCGGGGGGAGAGACCCAGTACTTC.

This clonotype was counted between two and nine times. The rearrangement links TRBV27 to TRBJ1-6; tentatively, D is TRBD1 (5 bases). The CDR3 has 17 residues. The V gene's germline CDR1 is MNHEY and CDR2 SMNVEV (reference sequence). Trimming took off 0 bases at V and 7 bases at J, with 16 bases between the two ends. The CDR3 spells CASSLSHGTGINSPLHF. The DNA for the CDR3 is TGTGCCAGCAGTTTATCCCACGGGACGGGCATCAATTCACCCCTCCACTTT.

The genes are TRBV5-1 and TRBJ1-6; 8 nucleotides line up with TRBD1. The CDR3 consists of 16 residues. Germline V gives CDR1 SGHRS, CDR2 YFSETQ. V trimming: 4 bases; J trimming: 7 bases; junction bases outside the gene matches: 10. The CDR3 DNA reads as TGCGCCAGCAGCAGGGAGGGGGGACAGGTAAATTCACCCCTCCACTTT. As protein: CASSREGGQVNSPLHF.

This clonotype is medium-sized in the sample. The chain carries TRBV6-1 and TRBJ2-7; no reliable D call. CDR1 and CDR2 (germline): MNHNS, SASEGT. This CDR3 has 16 residues. Trimming left V 0 bases short and J 2 bases short, with 14 bases between. The CDR3 coding sequence is TGTGCCAGCAGTGAAGCGCACGGCCAGTTTGCCTACGAGCAGTACTTC. This translates into CASSEAHGQFAYEQYF.

In this sample, this clonotype turned up a few times. The rearrangement uses TRBV12-3 or TRBV12-4 and TRBJ2-7; 9 bases align to TRBD1. The CDR3 loop spans 15 amino acids. V dropped 3 bases and J dropped 3; count of bases not matched to a gene: 6. DNA of the CDR3: TGTGCCAGCAGTTTGTTGGCGGGACAGGGCTACGAGCAGTACTTC. It is translated as CASSLLAGQGYEQYF.

The V and J genes are TRBV6-1 and TRBJ2-3, with D maybe TRBD1 (6 bases). Trimming removed 6 bases from V and 4 bases from J, with 17 bases in between. The CDR3 is made up of 15 amino acids. Germline V CDR1 and CDR2: MNHNS, SASEGT. This chain's CDR3 is CASSENRDPSDTQYF. The DNA for the CDR3 is TGTGCCAGCAGCGAGAACAGGGACCCCTCAGATACGCAGTATTTT.

The genes are TRBV20-1 and TRBJ1-5; D gene ambiguous. The CDR3 extends over 14 amino acids. Trimming took 3 bases from V and 2 from J, leaving 11 bases between them. CDR1 and CDR2 from the germline V gene are DFQATT and SNEGSKA (reference sequence). CDR3 residues: CSASRSIGNQPQHF. The CDR3 DNA is TGCAGTGCTAGCCGTTCTATCGGCAATCAGCCCCAGCATTTT.

The rearrangement joins TRBV21-1 to TRBJ2-7; TRBD1, the D gene given by the table, was not confirmed from the DNA. TRBV21-1 is given as a pseudogene. This CDR3 has 14 amino acids. For the CDR3, the DNA is TGTGCCAGCCCCCCGAGGACAGGGATCAGCGAGCAGTACTTC. Its protein product is CASPPRTGISEQYF.

In its sample, this clonotype was seen a few times. V usage is TRBV10-3 and J usage is TRBJ1-4, with D possibly TRBD1 on 6 matching bases. The germline CDR1 and CDR2 sequences are ENHRY and SYGVKD. The CDR3 spans 16 residues. Deletions cut 2 bases from V and 4 bases from J, with 14 bases between. The CDR3, as DNA: TGTGCCATCAGTGAGATGGGGGCAAGAGGTAATGAAAAACTGTTTTTT. Translating it yields CAISEMGARGNEKLFF.